This T cell receptor (beta chain) was sequenced in a study of blood T cell repertoires in COVID-19. Libraries were prepared by immunoSEQ multiplex PCR; TCRdb keeps only in-frame clonotypes and omits some of them. The sample gives around 150,000 clones, 80% to 90% of which show up once; about 7.3% is in the top ten. The V gene's germline CDR1 is LGHNT and CDR2 FRNRAP. Between the trimmed V and J ends, which lost 7 bases and 5 bases, there was a span of 14 bases. The CDR3 spans 13 residues. This chain uses TRBV12-5 with TRBJ2-5, with D possibly TRBD1 on 6 matching bases. This TCR derives from a man between 50 and 59 years old who had recovered from COVID-19. Sequencing input: PBMCs or T cells enriched from blood (not recorded which). The CDR3 region is CASVQQGRETQYF. CDR3 DNA sequence: TGTGCTAGTGTCCAACAGGGTCGGGAGACCCAGTACTTC.